In its sample, the clone carrying this TCR beta chain was seen a few times. TCRdb's table, derived via immunoSEQ multiplex PCR, lists solely in-frame clones and lacks some. The sample records 40,000 to 60,000 clones, about 88% being singletons. Trimming removed 0 bases from V and 0 bases from J, with 10 bases in between. Germline V CDR1 and CDR2: SGHTS, YDEGEE. The CDR3 runs 16 residues. This sample was included in a study of OX40 agonist ivuxolimab in advanced cancers. The chain employs TRBV5-8 and TRBJ1-5; D ambiguous. The sequences come from CD4+ or CD8+ T cells sorted from blood, collected in a trial of the OX40 agonist ivuxolimab. This TCR came from an adult with an advanced solid tumor such as melanoma, head and neck, liver or kidney cancer. The DNA of the CDR3 is TGTGCCAGCAGCTTGGAAAGTGGTTATAGCAATCAGCCCCAGCATTTT. This gives the protein CASSLESGYSNQPQHF.